What follows are 19 T cell receptor beta chains derived from one specimen sequenced in a study. Tregs were sorted as CD4+CD25+CD127-/low cells. TCRdb independently ran MiXCR on the 5' RACE reads; one entry per CDR3 protein. The sample consists of around 10,000 distinct CDR3 sequences, 27% of them appearing once. Sequenced sample: Tregs sorted from a lymph node. All receptors derive from a female donor with breast cancer.

The chain couples TRBV4-2 to TRBJ1-1; D gene uncertain. CDR3 length: 11 residues. V lost 9 bases and J lost 1, with 6 bases in between. Germline V lookup: CDR1 LGHNA, CDR2 YNFKEQ. The DNA of the CDR3 is TGTGCCAGTCGCAAGAACACTGAAGCTTTCTTT. Protein: CASRKNTEAFF.

This clonotype was seen repeatedly, ten times or more. The chain links TRBV6-1 to TRBJ2-1; 12 bases fit TRBD2. V shed 6 bases, J shed 0 bases, and the junction held 12 bases outside the gene matches. The CDR3 spans 19 residues. Germline CDR1 is MNHNS and CDR2 is SASEGT. In DNA, the CDR3 is TGTGCCAGCAGGACAGGCGCACTAGCGGGAGGAAGCTCCTACAATGAGCAGTTCTTC. Translated, it gives CASRTGALAGGSSYNEQFF.

Note on this clonotype: A read error may produce the germline difference seen at one junction end. The chain combines TRBV20-1 with TRBJ2-1, with 12 bases that match TRBD2. Germline values: CDR1 DFQATT, CDR2 SNEGSKA (reference sequence). This CDR3 contains 17 residues. For the CDR3, the DNA is TGCGGTGCTAGAGGACTAGCGGGACCCAGCTCCTACAATGAGCAGCTCTTC. Amino acid sequence: CGARGLAGPSSYNEQLF.

This clonotype was seen a few times. A read error may be the cause here, since a much bigger clone is one base away. The chain employs TRBV20-1 and TRBJ2-7; no reliable D call. This CDR3 is 15 amino acids long. Germline CDR1 is DFQATT and CDR2 is SNEGSKA (reference sequence). Here the CDR3 reads CSARDPGVSLYEQYF. In nucleotides, the CDR3 is TGCAGTGCCAGAGATCCGGGTGTCTCCTTGTACGAGCAGTACTTC.

This clonotype came up many times. The chain employs TRBV30 and TRBJ2-7; 8 bases align to TRBD2. V shed 2 bases and J 4 bases; nucleotides not matched to a gene: 7. The CDR3 contains 14 residues. Germline CDR1 GTSNPN, CDR2 SVGIG (reference sequence). The CDR3 nucleotides are TGTGCCTGGAGTACTCAGCGGGAGTTTTACGAGCAGTACTTC. Protein: CAWSTQREFYEQYF.

For this clonotype: A much larger clone differs by one base, so this may be a read error. The genes are TRBV27 and TRBJ1-2; D is uncertain. Germline V lookup: CDR1 MNHEY, CDR2 SMNVEV (reference sequence). The V and J ends lost 10 bases and 2 bases respectively, with 14 bases between them. The CDR3 runs 13 residues. The CDR3 protein is CANKMSSNYGYTF. The CDR3 DNA sequence: TGTGCCAACAAGATGTCCAGCAACTATGGCTACACCTTC.

Points on this clonotype: A much larger clone lies a single base off, so this may be a read error. The genes are TRBV5-1 and TRBJ2-3; no firm D call. Germline loops: CDR1 SGHRS, CDR2 YFSETQ. The CDR3 is made up of 11 amino acids. Here the CDR3 reads CASSYTDTQCF. The CDR3, as DNA: TGCGCCAGCAGCTACACAGATACGCAGTGTTTT.

For this clonotype: One base away lies a much larger clone, so this may be a sequencing read error. This rearrangement joins TRBV15 to TRBJ2-4, with D perhaps TRBD2 (5 bases). This CDR3 has 17 amino acids. CDR1 is LNHNV, CDR2 YYDKDF, per germline (reference sequence). The DNA of the CDR3 is TGTGCCACCAGCAGAGATTGGGAAACTCTAGCCAGAAACATTCAGTACTTC. It yields the protein CATSRDWETLARNIQYF.

The chain uses TRBV27 and TRBJ2-7, with D possibly being TRBD1 (6 bases). The CDR3 covers 13 residues. The germline V gene encodes CDR1 MNHEY and CDR2 SMNVEV (reference sequence). Trimming shortened V by 6 bases and J by 6 bases, and 15 bases separated the two germline ends. CDR3 amino acids: CASSDRQSGEQYF. The CDR3, as DNA: TGTGCCAGCAGCGACAGGCAAAGTGGCGAGCAGTACTTC.

This clonotype was seen many times. The chain has TRBV18 and TRBJ2-1; 8 bases match TRBD1. Trimming took 6 bases from V and 13 from J; bases not matched to a gene: 5. The germline gives CDR1 KGHSH, CDR2 LQKENI. The length of the CDR3 is 11 residues. CDR3 sequence reads: CASSPGGDQFF. CDR3 DNA sequence: TGTGCCAGCTCGCCAGGGGGCGATCAGTTCTTC.

This clonotype was counted many times. A read error may be the cause here, since a much bigger clone is one base away. The CDR3 DNA sequence: TGTGCCAGCAGTGGATCGGAGACTAGCGGGAGTCGGACAGATACGCAGTATTTT. Translated, it gives CASSGSETSGSRTDTQYF. V usage is TRBV25-1 and J usage is TRBJ2-3; 12 positions match TRBD2. The CDR3 consists of 18 residues. The germline gives CDR1 MGHDK, CDR2 SYGVNS. The V gene end was trimmed by 4 bases and the J gene end by 3 bases; junction bases not matched to a gene: 11.

This clonotype was counted a single time. The chain is built from TRBV6-1 and TRBJ1-5; D unresolved. The CDR3 has 15 amino acids. Germline V lookup: CDR1 MNHNS, CDR2 SASEGT. Trimming removed 5 bases at V and 3 bases at J, with 14 bases between. For the CDR3, the DNA is TGTGCCAGCAGTAAAATAGTGCCTCACAATCAGCCCCAGCATTTT. Its translation: CASSKIVPHNQPQHF.

This clonotype appeared a single time. The chain links TRBV20-1 to TRBJ2-1; 10 positions match TRBD2. Per the germline V gene, CDR1 is DFQATT and CDR2 is SNEGSKA (reference sequence). J was trimmed by 8 bases and V by 5 bases; bases with no gene match: 6. This CDR3 spans 13 amino acids. CDR3 region: CSAGKSGGDEQFF. The CDR3 nucleotides are TGCAGTGCTGGAAAAAGCGGGGGGGATGAGCAGTTCTTC.

J is TRBJ2-7 and V is TRBV5-1, with TRBD1 matching 7 bases. Trimming took 3 bases from V and 7 from J; bases not matched to a gene: 16. This CDR3 has 16 residues. From germline, CDR1 is SGHRS and CDR2 YFSETQ. CDR3 loop: CASSSGTDTFIGEQYF. The CDR3 DNA reads TGCGCCAGCAGCTCGGGGACAGACACCTTCATTGGAGAGCAGTACTTC.

With regard to this clonotype: Just one base apart from a much larger clone, this may be a read error. The chain employs TRBV7-9 and TRBJ1-5; possible D gene TRBD1, 6 bases. Germline loops: CDR1 SEHNR, CDR2 FQNEAQ (reference sequence). CDR3 length: 12 residues. The CDR3 sequence is CVSSPGGGPKHF. CDR3 DNA: TGTGTCAGCAGCCCGGGGGGGGGCCCCAAGCATTTT.

This clonotype was detected ten times or more. The gene calls are TRBV7-3 and TRBJ1-5; TRBD1 matches at 7 bases. V trimming: 2 bases; J trimming: 6 bases; junction bases outside the gene matches: 4. Germline V gene sequence: CDR1 SGHTA, CDR2 FQGTGA. The CDR3 has 14 residues. The CDR3 DNA sequence: TGTGCCAGCAGCTTACAGGGGGGGAGTCAGCCCCAGCATTTT. Amino acids: CASSLQGGSQPQHF. The full variable domain, in which reference TRBV7-3 and TRBJ1-5 provide the parts outside the CDR3, is GAGVSQTPSNKVTEKGKYVELRCDPISGHTALYWYRQSLGQGPEFLIYFQGTGAADDSGLPNDRFFAVRPEGSVSTLKIQRTERGDSAVYLCASSLQGGSQPQHFGDGTRLSIL.

This clonotype was counted only a few times. A much bigger clone sits one base away, suggesting this may be a read error. The chain links TRBV12-3 or TRBV12-4 to TRBJ1-1; perhaps TRBD1 as D (6 bases). CDR3 length equals 12 residues. DNA of the CDR3: TGTGCCAGCAGTTTCAGGGGCACTGAAACTTTCTTT. It specifies CASSFRGTETFF.

This sequence joins TRBV6-6 and TRBJ2-6; possibly TRBD2 for D (5 bases). This CDR3 comprises 15 residues. CDR1 is MNHNY and CDR2 is SVGAGI in the germline V gene (reference sequence). V was pared by 5 bases and J by 12 bases, with 20 bases between. The CDR3 nucleotides read TGTGCCAGCAGTAACGGAGGCGCTGGGGTCATCGTCCTGACTTTC. Translating gives CASSNGGAGVIVLTF.

The V and J genes are TRBV28 and TRBJ2-7, with 8 nucleotides matching TRBD2. Unmatched junction bases numbered 6, after V lost 11 bases and J lost 0 bases. CDR3 size: 13 residues. Germline V gene lookup returns CDR1 MDHEN and CDR2 SYDVKM. Written as DNA, the CDR3 is TGTGCCGCCCTTAGCGGGATCTCCTACGAGCAGTACTTC. Residues: CAALSGISYEQYF.